This is a list of T cell receptor beta chains from one sample in a study of blood T cell repertoires in COVID-19. Profiling relied on immunoSEQ multiplex PCR, and the TCRdb table lists in-frame clones only, not all of them. The sample includes about 110,000 clones, 70% to 85% of them seen just once. The sequenced material came from peripheral blood. Source of these receptors: a man between 65 and 80 years old with active or convalescent COVID-19. CDR3s include the opening cysteine and the closing phenylalanine or tryptophan. Fields, in order: J gene, D gene, clone size, V gene, CDR3 protein, CDR3 DNA. The D gene is left open where the match is weak. Size tells how often a clone was seen (once, few, many) or the class of an expanded clone, and some rows leave it out.

J: TRBJ2-7; D: -; size: -; V: TRBV28; CDR3: CASRGDSYEQYF; DNA: TGTGCCAGCAGGGGCGACAGCTACGAGCAGTACTTC
J: TRBJ1-6; D: -; size: -; V: TRBV19; CDR3: CASSIMVRGNSPLHF; DNA: TGTGCCAGTAGTATAATGGTGCGGGGGAATTCACCCCTCCACTTT
J: TRBJ1-2; D: TRBD1; size: -; V: TRBV18; CDR3: CASSPGTGDYGYTF; DNA: TGTGCCAGCTCACCCGGGACAGGGGACTATGGCTACACCTTC
J: TRBJ1-3; D: -; size: -; V: TRBV9; CDR3: CASSVDTGTGNTIYF; DNA: TGTGCCAGCAGCGTAGACACAGGGACTGGAAACACCATATATTTT
J: TRBJ1-6; D: -; size: -; V: TRBV19; CDR3: CASSMRAGNSPLHF; DNA: TGTGCCAGTAGTATGAGGGCGGGAAATTCACCCCTCCACTTT
J: TRBJ1-5; D: -; size: -; V: TRBV18; CDR3: CASSPGQGTGQPQHF; DNA: TGTGCCAGCTCACCGGGGCAGGGGACGGGTCAGCCCCAGCATTTT
J: TRBJ2-3; D: -; size: -; V: TRBV7-3; CDR3: CASSLGLPLSTDTQYF; DNA: TGTGCCAGCAGCTTAGGCCTTCCCTTGAGCACAGATACGCAGTATTTT
J: TRBJ1-2; D: TRBD1; size: -; V: TRBV27; CDR3: CASSSGTGGNYGYTF; DNA: TGTGCCAGCAGTTCTGGGACAGGGGGTAACTATGGCTACACCTTC
J: TRBJ1-3; D: -; size: -; V: TRBV5-5; CDR3: CASSLAHSRGGNTIYF; DNA: TGTGCCAGCAGCTTGGCCCACTCCAGAGGGGGAAACACCATATATTTT
J: TRBJ1-2; D: -; size: few; V: TRBV10-3; CDR3: CAIGISQGIQSPNYGYTF; DNA: TGTGCCATCGGCATCTCACAGGGAATCCAGTCCCCAAACTATGGCTACACCTTC
J: TRBJ2-7; D: -; size: -; V: TRBV6-1; CDR3: CASSDSYEQYF; DNA: TGTGCCAGCAGTGACAGCTACGAGCAGTACTTC
J: TRBJ2-7; D: TRBD1; size: -; V: TRBV6-2/TRBV6-3; CDR3: CASSFNPPGDRVKYEQYF; DNA: TGTGCCAGCAGCTTTAATCCGCCTGGGGACAGGGTGAAGTACGAGCAGTACTTC
J: TRBJ2-2; D: TRBD2; size: -; V: TRBV28; CDR3: CASSARLAIDTGELFF; DNA: TGTGCCAGCAGCGCCAGACTAGCGATAGACACCGGGGAGCTGTTTTTT
J: TRBJ1-4; D: TRBD1; size: -; V: TRBV5-1; CDR3: CASSIGTGLNEKLFF; DNA: TGCGCCAGCAGCATTGGGACAGGCCTAAATGAAAAACTGTTTTTT
J: TRBJ2-5; D: -; size: -; V: TRBV19; CDR3: CASSVPRTGQETQYF; DNA: TGTGCCAGTAGTGTGCCTCGGACGGGACAAGAGACCCAGTACTTC
J: TRBJ2-5; D: -; size: -; V: TRBV5-1; CDR3: CASSFQGYQETQYF; DNA: TGCGCCAGCAGCTTCCAGGGATACCAAGAGACCCAGTACTTC
J: TRBJ2-2; D: -; size: -; V: TRBV7-3; CDR3: CASSQNANTGELFF; DNA: TGTGCCAGCAGCCAAAATGCGAACACCGGGGAGCTGTTTTTT
J: TRBJ1-1; D: TRBD1; size: -; V: TRBV2; CDR3: CASSEAAGGRTEAFF; DNA: TGTGCCAGCAGTGAAGCGGCAGGGGGCAGGACTGAAGCTTTCTTT
J: TRBJ2-7; D: -; size: -; V: TRBV27; CDR3: CASSLKAGKTYEQYF; DNA: TGTGCCAGCAGTTTAAAGGCAGGGAAAACGTACGAGCAGTACTTC
J: TRBJ2-1; D: -; size: -; V: TRBV7-3; CDR3: CASSLPGAGDNEQFF; DNA: TGTGCCAGCAGCTTACCAGGGGCGGGTGACAATGAGCAGTTCTTC
J: TRBJ2-7; D: TRBD1; size: -; V: TRBV2; CDR3: CASSEGRGNTYEQYF; DNA: TGTGCCAGCAGTGAGGGCAGGGGGAATACCTACGAGCAGTACTTC
J: TRBJ2-7; D: TRBD1; size: few; V: TRBV3-1/TRBV3-2; CDR3: CASSQDPGQGDEQYF; DNA: TGTGCCAGCAGCCAAGATCCGGGACAGGGAGACGAGCAGTACTTC
J: TRBJ1-1; D: -; size: -; V: TRBV19; CDR3: CASQPRDTPNTEAFF; DNA: TGTGCCAGTCAACCCAGGGACACCCCGAACACTGAAGCTTTCTTT
J: TRBJ1-2; D: -; size: -; V: TRBV28; CDR3: CASIHEGGYGYTF; DNA: TGTGCCAGCATCCACGAGGGAGGCTATGGCTACACCTTC
J: TRBJ2-7; D: TRBD1; size: -; V: TRBV5-1; CDR3: CASTDISTGPSYEQYF; DNA: TGCGCCAGTACTGATATCTCGACAGGGCCCTCGTACGAGCAGTACTTC
J: TRBJ1-2; D: -; size: -; V: TRBV6-5; CDR3: CASNRAPNYGYTF; DNA: TGTGCCAGCAACAGGGCACCTAACTATGGCTACACCTTC
J: TRBJ1-2; D: TRBD1; size: -; V: TRBV5-1; CDR3: CASSPGQEYGYTF; DNA: TGCGCCAGCAGCCCCGGACAGGAGTATGGCTACACCTTC
J: TRBJ1-5; D: -; size: -; V: TRBV6-6; CDR3: CASSYWTNSNQPQHF; DNA: TGTGCCAGCAGTTACTGGACTAATAGCAATCAGCCCCAGCATTTT
J: TRBJ1-6; D: TRBD1; size: -; V: TRBV15; CDR3: CATSRDLQGTGDSPLHF; DNA: TGTGCCACCAGCAGAGATCTTCAGGGGACAGGGGATTCACCCCTCCACTTT
J: TRBJ2-5; D: TRBD1; size: -; V: TRBV15; CDR3: CATSRGGQGETQYF; DNA: TGTGCCACCAGCAGAGGTGGACAGGGGGAGACCCAGTACTTC
J: TRBJ2-3; D: -; size: -; V: TRBV2; CDR3: CASTADTQYF; DNA: TGTGCCAGCACGGCAGATACGCAGTATTTT
J: TRBJ1-6; D: TRBD1; size: -; V: TRBV6-6; CDR3: CATQGTGNNSPLHF; DNA: TGTGCCACCCAAGGGACAGGGAACAATTCACCCCTCCACTTT
J: TRBJ1-2; D: TRBD1; size: -; V: TRBV6-5; CDR3: CASSYSAQGYYGYTF; DNA: TGTGCCAGCAGTTACTCGGCACAGGGGTATTATGGCTACACCTTC
J: TRBJ1-1; D: TRBD1; size: -; V: TRBV14; CDR3: CASSAYAGTVNTEAFF; DNA: TGTGCCAGCAGCGCGTACGCCGGGACAGTGAACACTGAAGCTTTCTTT
J: TRBJ2-1; D: TRBD2; size: -; V: TRBV6-1; CDR3: CASSEARRGGYGNEQFF; DNA: TGTGCCAGCAGTGAAGCGAGGCGGGGGGGCTATGGAAATGAGCAGTTCTTC
J: TRBJ2-1; D: TRBD1; size: -; V: TRBV6-2/TRBV6-3; CDR3: CASSRRQGYNEQFF; DNA: TGTGCCAGCAGTCGGAGACAGGGGTACAATGAGCAGTTCTTC
J: TRBJ1-6; D: -; size: -; V: TRBV28; CDR3: CASSPNGGDSYNSPLHF; DNA: TGTGCCAGCAGTCCTAATGGGGGGGACTCCTATAATTCACCCCTCCACTTT
J: TRBJ2-3; D: -; size: -; V: TRBV20-1; CDR3: CSALLRDTQYF; DNA: TGCAGTGCATTACTCAGGGATACGCAGTATTTT
J: TRBJ2-3; D: TRBD2; size: -; V: TRBV7-3; CDR3: CASSLLGGNTDTQYF; DNA: TGTGCCAGCAGCTTATTGGGAGGGAACACAGATACGCAGTATTTT
J: TRBJ2-1; D: TRBD2; size: few; V: TRBV7-8; CDR3: CASSSRTSDEQFF; DNA: TGTGCCAGCAGCTCTCGGACTAGCGATGAGCAGTTCTTC
J: TRBJ2-3; D: -; size: -; V: TRBV29-1; CDR3: CSVGRVKGDTQYF; DNA: TGCAGCGTTGGGAGGGTTAAAGGGGATACGCAGTATTTT
J: TRBJ1-4; D: -; size: once; V: TRBV2; CDR3: CASSLFDGGANEKLFF; DNA: TGTGCCAGTAGCCTTTTCGACGGGGGTGCTAATGAAAAACTGTTTTTT
J: TRBJ1-1; D: -; size: medium-sized; V: TRBV14; CDR3: CASSQVVRAGPQAFF; DNA: TGTGCCAGCAGCCAAGTGGTGAGGGCAGGACCTCAAGCTTTCTTT
J: TRBJ2-7; D: -; size: -; V: TRBV7-9; CDR3: CASSSGTSSYEQYF; DNA: TGTGCCAGCAGCTCCGGGACAAGCTCCTACGAGCAGTACTTC
J: TRBJ1-1; D: -; size: -; V: TRBV7-9; CDR3: CASSLQDTEAFF; DNA: TGTGCCAGCAGCTTACAGGACACTGAAGCTTTCTTT
J: TRBJ2-5; D: TRBD2; size: -; V: TRBV6-5; CDR3: CASAGGGQETQYF; DNA: TGTGCCAGCGCCGGGGGGGGACAAGAGACCCAGTACTTC
J: TRBJ2-7; D: TRBD2; size: -; V: TRBV5-8; CDR3: CASRVSGGSYEQYF; DNA: TGTGCCAGCAGGGTTAGCGGGGGATCCTACGAGCAGTACTTC
J: TRBJ2-5; D: TRBD1; size: -; V: TRBV18; CDR3: CASSPPAGGRETQYF; DNA: TGTGCCAGCTCACCACCCGCAGGGGGCAGGGAGACCCAGTACTTC
J: TRBJ2-1; D: -; size: -; V: TRBV5-1; CDR3: CASSTEDYYNEQFF; DNA: TGCGCCAGCAGCACGGAGGACTACTACAATGAGCAGTTCTTC
J: TRBJ1-1; D: TRBD1; size: -; V: TRBV7-8; CDR3: CASSIRAPGQGGNTEAFF; DNA: TGTGCCAGCAGCATTAGAGCCCCGGGACAGGGAGGGAACACTGAAGCTTTCTTT
J: TRBJ2-1; D: TRBD2; size: -; V: TRBV9; CDR3: CASSVDGGSYNEQFF; DNA: TGTGCCAGCAGCGTAGACGGGGGGTCCTACAATGAGCAGTTCTTC
J: TRBJ1-4; D: -; size: -; V: TRBV18; CDR3: CASSGTRNEKLFF; DNA: TGTGCCAGCTCCGGGACAAGAAATGAAAAACTGTTTTTT
J: TRBJ1-2; D: -; size: once; V: TRBV6-5; CDR3: CASSTFGGDGYTF; DNA: TGTGCCAGCAGTACCTTCGGCGGAGATGGCTACACCTTC
J: TRBJ2-2; D: -; size: -; V: TRBV27; CDR3: CASTSSGELFF; DNA: TGTGCCAGCACTTCGAGCGGGGAGCTGTTTTTT
J: TRBJ1-1; D: TRBD1; size: -; V: TRBV30; CDR3: CAWKKGTGPNTEAFF; DNA: TGTGCCTGGAAGAAAGGGACAGGGCCGAACACTGAAGCTTTCTTT
J: TRBJ1-3; D: -; size: -; V: TRBV2; CDR3: CASSENFSGNTIYF; DNA: TGTGCCAGCAGTGAGAACTTCTCTGGAAACACCATATATTTT
J: TRBJ2-3; D: TRBD2; size: -; V: TRBV9; CDR3: CASSPNSGGGVDTQYF; DNA: TGTGCCAGCAGCCCCAATAGCGGGGGAGGGGTAGATACGCAGTATTTT